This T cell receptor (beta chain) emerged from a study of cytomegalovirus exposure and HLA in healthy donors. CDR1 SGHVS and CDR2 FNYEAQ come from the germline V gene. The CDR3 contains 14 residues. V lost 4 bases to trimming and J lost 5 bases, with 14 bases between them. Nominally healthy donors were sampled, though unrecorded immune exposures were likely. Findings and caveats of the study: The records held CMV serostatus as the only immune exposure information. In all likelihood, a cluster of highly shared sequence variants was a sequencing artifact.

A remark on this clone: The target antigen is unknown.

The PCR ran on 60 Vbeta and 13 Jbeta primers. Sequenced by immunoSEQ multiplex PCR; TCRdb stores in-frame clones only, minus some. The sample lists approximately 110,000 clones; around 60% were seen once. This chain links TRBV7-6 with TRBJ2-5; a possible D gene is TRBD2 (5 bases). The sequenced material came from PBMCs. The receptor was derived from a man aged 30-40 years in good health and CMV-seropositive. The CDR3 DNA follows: TGTGCCAGCAGCTCCACGAGGGAACGCGAGACCCAGTACTTC. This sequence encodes CASSSTRERETQYF.